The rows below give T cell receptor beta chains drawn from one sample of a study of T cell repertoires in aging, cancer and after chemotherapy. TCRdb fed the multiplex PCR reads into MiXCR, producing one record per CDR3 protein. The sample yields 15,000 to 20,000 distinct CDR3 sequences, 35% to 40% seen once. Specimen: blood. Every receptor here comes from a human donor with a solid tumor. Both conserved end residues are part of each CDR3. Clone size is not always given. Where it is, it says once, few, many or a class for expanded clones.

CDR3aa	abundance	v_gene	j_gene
CASGLVANEQFF	NA	TRBV12-5	TRBJ2-1
CASSESVEGSDEQFF	NA	TRBV6-1	TRBJ2-1
CSARGATMNTEAFF	NA	TRBV20-1	TRBJ1-1
CASSLGQGDGDTQYF	NA	TRBV6-6	TRBJ2-3
CAWSVVLLYEQYF	NA	TRBV30	TRBJ2-7
CASSLGDYFNNEQFF	NA	TRBV11-2	TRBJ2-1
CASTQDRVQPQHF	NA	TRBV7-2	TRBJ1-5
CASSIRGDTEAFF	few	TRBV19	TRBJ1-1
CASSEQGRNEKLFF	NA	TRBV6-6	TRBJ1-4
CASSFTGGAADTQYF	few	TRBV5-6	TRBJ2-3
CASSFLPGQGAYGYTF	NA	TRBV5-6	TRBJ1-2
CSARQGYEQYF	medium-sized	TRBV29-1	TRBJ2-7
CASSASSLGQGFRDIQYF	few	TRBV6-1	TRBJ2-4
CASSPPSGGSSYEQYF	NA	TRBV18	TRBJ2-7
CATSVPRGGLWTEAFF	NA	TRBV15	TRBJ1-1
CASSLRSEGEKLFF	few	TRBV5-4	TRBJ1-4
CASSILPEETQYF	medium-sized	TRBV19	TRBJ2-5
CASSKGESSYEQYF	NA	TRBV6-1	TRBJ2-7
CASSHRAGTGTYEQYF	NA	TRBV7-9	TRBJ2-7
CSARAGTSGTDTQYF	NA	TRBV20-1	TRBJ2-3
CAISDGRISTGELFF	NA	TRBV10-3	TRBJ2-2